These 28 T cell receptor beta chains share one sample of origin, sequenced in a study of identical twins (dated by TCRdb to 2016 to 2017). Library construction relied on 5' RACE. The data were produced on an Illumina HiSeq 2000. Starting from the raw public reads, TCRdb applied fastp trimming at Q25, assembled clones with MiXCR and retained in-frame beta chains. Rows matching on CDR3 protein sequence are summarized as one entry with the most common DNA and genes. This sample lists 650,000 to 800,000 distinct CDR3 sequences; 8.6% were detected once. The ten biggest clones cover approximately 0.89% of the sample. The data also belong to a second study, concerning yellow fever vaccine responses in identical twins.

The sequenced sample consisted of PBMCs. The origin of the receptors is a woman between 18 and 29 years old in good health.

This clonotype was picked up many times. V gene TRBV5-1 combines with J gene TRBJ1-5, with 11 bases identical to TRBD1. The V and J ends lost 8 bases and 2 bases, in that order; junction bases with no gene match: 3. Germline V lookup: CDR1 SGHRS, CDR2 YFSETQ. This CDR3 is 14 amino acids long. The CDR3: CARGTGGCNQPQHF. The CDR3 DNA reads as TGCGCCAGAGGGACAGGGGGGTGCAATCAGCCCCAGCATTTT.

The chain carries TRBV4-2 and TRBJ2-2; TRBD2 matches 8 bases. The ends lost 3 bases at V and 6 bases at J; junction bases unmatched: 9. Germline V gene data show CDR1 as LGHNA and CDR2 as YNFKEQ. The CDR3 sequence is 16 residues long. CDR3 amino acids: CASSHPGTSLAGELFF. In DNA form, the CDR3 reads TGTGCCAGCAGCCACCCCGGGACTAGTCTTGCCGGGGAGCTGTTTTTT.

This clonotype was detected ten times or more. V is TRBV29-1 and J is TRBJ2-2; no clear D. The CDR3 consists of 13 residues. Per the germline V gene, CDR1 is SQVTM and CDR2 is ANQGSEA. The V and J ends lost 8 bases and 0 bases respectively, with 10 bases between them. The CDR3 here is CSIRNANTGELFF. In nucleotides, the CDR3 is TGCAGCATCCGAAACGCGAACACCGGGGAGCTGTTTTTT.

This clonotype has a count of ten or more. This sequence joins TRBV7-9 and TRBJ2-4; D not resolved. Trimming took off 1 base at V and 3 bases at J, with 13 bases between the two ends. Germline CDR1 is SEHNR and CDR2 is FQNEAQ (reference sequence). The CDR3 runs 16 residues. The CDR3 region has the DNA TGTGCCAGCAGCTTAGACGTCAGAAGCAACAAAAACATTCAGTACTTC. This gives the protein CASSLDVRSNKNIQYF.

The rearrangement joins TRBV6-5 to TRBJ2-7; D not resolved. Germline V gives CDR1 MNHEY, CDR2 SVGAGI. The CDR3 totals 14 residues. The V end lost 2 bases, the J end lost 0 bases, and 8 bases lay between the germline ends. CDR3 in DNA: TGTGCCAGCAGTTACGACGGCCGCTCCTACGAGCAGTACTTC. Translated: CASSYDGRSYEQYF.

This clonotype was observed at least ten times. The chain employs TRBV4-3 and TRBJ2-1; tentative D call: TRBD2 (5 bases). V shed 1 base and J shed 2 bases, with 9 bases lying between them. The V gene's germline CDR1 is LGHNA and CDR2 YSLEER. This CDR3 is built from 15 residues. CDR3 sequence (DNA): TGCGCCAGCAGCCAAGGGGTAGCGCCCTACAATGAGCAGTTCTTC. Protein product: CASSQGVAPYNEQFF.

This clonotype has ten or more counts. The V call is TRBV29-1, the J call TRBJ1-2; D remains ambiguous. V lost 4 bases and J lost 0, with 6 bases in between. The CDR3 is made up of 12 amino acids. CDR1 is SQVTM, CDR2 ANQGSEA, per germline. CDR3: CSVVVTNYGYTF. The CDR3 region has the DNA TGCAGCGTTGTTGTCACTAACTATGGCTACACCTTC.

The chain employs TRBV6-5 and TRBJ1-5; possibly TRBD1 for D (5 bases). CDR3 size: 12 residues. The V end lost 6 bases, the J end lost 6 bases, and 9 bases lay between the germline ends. CDR1 is MNHEY, CDR2 SVGAGI, per germline. The CDR3 sequence is CASSRGGQPQHF. CDR3 DNA sequence: TGTGCCAGCAGCCGGGGCGGTCAGCCCCAGCATTTT.

Only a few counts were recorded for this clonotype. The V and J genes are TRBV7-6 and TRBJ2-2, with 9 bases that match TRBD1. This CDR3 spans 17 amino acids. Germline trimming cut 1 base from V and 7 bases from J; bases unmatched to any gene: 10. The V gene's germline CDR1 is SGHVS and CDR2 FNYEAQ. The CDR3 DNA reads TGTGCCAGCAGCTTAGGCCCCAGAGCGGGACAGGGCGGGGAGCTGTTTTTT. Translated: CASSLGPRAGQGGELFF.

This clonotype was seen repeatedly, ten times or more. The chain is built from TRBV2 and TRBJ2-1; 9 bases line up with TRBD2. The CDR3 has 16 amino acids. The germline gives CDR1 SNHLY, CDR2 FYNNEI. The junction had 6 bases not matched to a gene; V was cut back by 3 bases and J by 3 bases. The CDR3 sequence: CASSELREGRYNEQFF. The DNA of the CDR3 is TGTGCCAGCAGTGAGTTGCGGGAGGGCCGCTACAATGAGCAGTTCTTC. Together with reference TRBV2 and TRBJ2-1, the CDR3 gives the full variable domain: EPEVTQTPSHQVTQMGQEVILRCVPISNHLYFYWYRQILGQKVEFLVSFYNNEISEKSEIFDDQFSVERPDGSNFTLKIRSTKLEDSAMYFCASSELREGRYNEQFFGPGTRLTVL.

This clonotype showed up just a few times. The V call is TRBV29-1, the J call TRBJ2-1; D is tentatively TRBD1 or TRBD2 (6 bases each). Germline values: CDR1 SQVTM, CDR2 ANQGSEA. The ends were cut back, 1 base at V and 7 bases at J, with 11 bases in the middle. This CDR3 is 13 amino acids long. The CDR3, as DNA: TGCAGCGTTGAAGTAAGGAGGGGGAATGAGCAGTTCTTC. Encoded protein: CSVEVRRGNEQFF.

This clonotype was detected only a few times. The genes are TRBV5-6 and TRBJ1-6; TRBD1 is a possible D gene (5 bases). V was shortened by 0 bases and J by 0 bases, with 7 bases between the two germline ends. Germline values: CDR1 SGHDT, CDR2 YYEEEE. The CDR3 is 16 residues long. The CDR3 bases are TGTGCCAGCAGCTTGGCCGGGGCCTCCTATAATTCACCCCTCCACTTT. Translated, it gives CASSLAGASYNSPLHF.

This sequence joins TRBV6-2 or TRBV6-3 and TRBJ1-1; D is undetermined. The germline CDR1 and CDR2 sequences are MNHEY and SVGEGT. The CDR3 is 11 residues long. Trimming shortened V by 7 bases and J by 2 bases, and 5 bases separated the two germline ends. CDR3 nucleotide sequence: TGTGCCAGCACTGACAACACTGAAGCTTTCTTT. It encodes CASTDNTEAFF.

Only a few counts were recorded for this clonotype. The chain has TRBV4-2 and TRBJ2-4; 10 bases are shared with TRBD2. CDR1 is LGHNA, CDR2 YNFKEQ, per germline. The length of the CDR3 is 16 residues. V gave up 4 bases and J gave up 5 bases; unmatched junction bases: 8. CDR3 in amino acids: CASSRGGAGGENIQYF. CDR3 nucleotide sequence: TGTGCCAGCAGCCGGGGGGGAGCGGGAGGGGAAAACATTCAGTACTTC.

This clonotype showed up many times. The chain links TRBV11-2 to TRBJ2-5; 9 bases fit TRBD2. Germline V gives CDR1 SGHAT, CDR2 FQNNGV. J gave up 1 base and V 1 base, and 4 bases lay outside the gene matches. CDR3 size: 16 residues. The CDR3 DNA follows: TGTGCCAGCAGCTTAGTACTAGCGGGCCTCCAAGAGACCCAGTACTTC. Amino acid sequence: CASSLVLAGLQETQYF.

This clonotype has only a few counts. The CDR3 sequence: CASSLSAHTEAFF. The CDR3 bases are TGTGCCAGCAGTTTATCGGCGCACACTGAAGCTTTCTTT. V gene TRBV28 combines with J gene TRBJ1-1; D is unclear. The germline gives CDR1 MDHEN, CDR2 SYDVKM. The CDR3 spans 13 residues. The V end lost 1 base, the J end lost 3 bases, and 6 bases lay between the germline ends.

V and J are TRBV5-1 and TRBJ2-6; D not resolved. The CDR3 extends over 18 amino acids. V lost 0 bases and J 1 base, leaving 14 bases between the germline ends. Per the germline V gene, CDR1 is SGHRS and CDR2 is YFSETQ. CDR3: CASSLDVVGLSGANVLTF. CDR3 DNA sequence: TGCGCCAGCAGCTTGGATGTAGTCGGGCTATCTGGGGCCAACGTCCTGACTTTC.

This clonotype showed up many times. The chain employs TRBV12-3 or TRBV12-4 and TRBJ2-3, with TRBD2 matching 8 bases. The CDR3 has 19 residues. The trim removed 1 base at V and 2 bases at J, leaving 14 bases unmatched. The CDR3 DNA sequence: TGTGCCAGCAGTTTAGGATTCGAGCGGGGGAAGCATTTCACAGATACGCAGTATTTT. Encoded protein: CASSLGFERGKHFTDTQYF.

A few counts support this clonotype. CDR3 residues: CASSQSPSGELFF. For the CDR3, the DNA is TGTGCCAGCAGCCAAAGCCCCAGCGGGGAGCTGTTTTTT. V gene TRBV3-1 combines with J gene TRBJ2-2, with D unresolved. From germline, CDR1 is LGHDT and CDR2 YNNKEL (reference sequence). Trimming left V 2 bases short and J 7 bases short, with 8 bases between. The length of the CDR3 is 13 residues.

The genes are TRBV2 and TRBJ2-6; unclear D gene. Germline assignment: CDR1 SNHLY and CDR2 FYNNEI. The length of the CDR3 is 17 residues. V shed 0 bases and J shed 0 bases, with 9 bases lying between them. The CDR3 DNA sequence: TGTGCCAGCAGTGAAGCACCTGCCCTCTCTGGGGCCAACGTCCTGACTTTC. Translating it yields CASSEAPALSGANVLTF.

V gene TRBV12-3 or TRBV12-4 combines with J gene TRBJ1-6; TRBD1 matches 8 bases. There are 14 residues in the CDR3. The ends lost 5 bases at V and 5 bases at J; junction bases unmatched: 2. CDR3 protein: CASSGGQDNSPLHF. The CDR3 DNA reads as TGTGCCAGCAGTGGGGGACAGGATAATTCACCCCTCCACTTT.

The chain links TRBV5-1 to TRBJ2-2, with 11 bases that match TRBD2. The germline V gene encodes CDR1 SGHRS and CDR2 YFSETQ. The J segment lost 0 bases and the V segment lost 4 bases, leaving 11 bases of the junction unmatched. CDR3 length equals 19 residues. In DNA form, the CDR3 reads TGCGCCAGCAGCCGACTAACGGGACTAGCGGTTCCGAACACCGGGGAGCTGTTTTTT. Its translation is CASSRLTGLAVPNTGELFF. The variable domain in full, completed from reference TRBV5-1 and TRBJ2-2, reads KAGVTQTPRYLIKTRGQQVTLSCSPISGHRSVSWYQQTPGQGLQFLFEYFSETQRNKGNFPGRFSGRQFSNSRSEMNVSTLELGDSALYLCASSRLTGLAVPNTGELFFGEGSRLTVL.

This clonotype was seen many times. The rearrangement uses TRBV20-1 and TRBJ2-1; no clear D gene. CDR3 length equals 12 residues. V lost 3 bases, J lost 8 bases, and 11 bases lay in between. CDR1 is DFQATT and CDR2 is SNEGSKA in the germline V gene (reference sequence). The chain's CDR3 is CSASIGSHEQFF. The CDR3 DNA sequence: TGCAGTGCTAGCATCGGTTCTCATGAGCAGTTCTTC.

The chain recombines TRBV19 with TRBJ2-1, with TRBD1 identical over 9 bases. Germline CDR1 LNHDA, CDR2 SQIVND (reference sequence). The CDR3 loop spans 18 amino acids. V was clipped by 4 bases and J by 1 base; unmatched bases: 11. The CDR3 protein is CASSTPLGTGTSYNEQFF. Written as DNA, the CDR3 is TGTGCCAGTAGTACGCCTCTAGGGACAGGGACGTCCTACAATGAGCAGTTCTTC.

This clonotype was picked up a small number of times. The rearrangement links TRBV7-2 to TRBJ2-5, with D hard to call. Germline lookup yields CDR1 SGHTA and CDR2 FQGNSA. Trimming removed 5 bases from V and 2 bases from J, with 12 bases in between. The CDR3 length is 14 residues. The CDR3 DNA reads as TGTGCCAGCAGCATCGGGTCTAGACAAGAGACCCAGTACTTC. This translates into CASSIGSRQETQYF. Full variable domain (missing parts from reference TRBV7-2 and TRBJ2-5): GAGVSQSPSNKVTEKGKDVELRCDPISGHTALYWYRQSLGQGLEFLIYFQGNSAPDKSGLPSDRFSAERTGGSVSTLTIQRTQQEDSAVYLCASSIGSRQETQYFGPGTRLLVL.

This clonotype has just a few counts. V usage is TRBV19 and J usage is TRBJ2-5; D remains ambiguous. Trimming left V 3 bases short and J 2 bases short, with 7 bases between. Germline CDR1 LNHDA, CDR2 SQIVND (reference sequence). This CDR3 is 13 amino acids long. The CDR3: CASSISKQETQYF. The CDR3, as DNA: TGTGCCAGTAGTATCTCCAAGCAAGAGACCCAGTACTTC.

This sequence joins TRBV6-5 and TRBJ1-4; 7 nucleotides agree with TRBD1. There are 15 residues in the CDR3. V gave up 6 bases and J gave up 5 bases; unmatched junction bases: 9. Germline CDR1 reads MNHEY; CDR2 reads SVGAGI. CDR3 coding DNA: TGTGCCAGCAGACTCGGACAGGCGAGGAATGAAAAACTGTTTTTT. This gives the protein CASRLGQARNEKLFF.

The chain couples TRBV18 to TRBJ2-2; D is unclear. Germline assignment: CDR1 KGHSH and CDR2 LQKENI. This CDR3 has 13 amino acids. V lost 4 bases and J 5 bases, leaving 8 bases between the germline ends. The CDR3 coding sequence is TGTGCCAGCTCACAGGACGCAACCGGGGAGCTGTTTTTT. Translated, it gives CASSQDATGELFF.